These 9 T cell receptor beta chains were all obtained from the same sample, sequenced in a study of shared clonotypes between healthy human individuals. Generated by immunoSEQ multiplex PCR, the TCRdb table keeps only in-frame clones and is missing some. The table has 2 million to 2.5 million clones, around 90% seen once. The sequenced sample was naive CD4+ T cells from PBMCs. Documented subset: CD45RA+ positively selected. Every receptor here comes from a man younger than 30 in good health. Some clones in this sample may be carry-over from other donors' samples.

The V and J genes are TRBV9 and TRBJ2-7; 7 nucleotides match TRBD1. Germline assignment: CDR1 SGDLS and CDR2 YYNGEE. Trimming at V came to 4 bases and at J to 3 bases, leaving 10 bases not matched to a gene. This CDR3 is 15 amino acids long. CDR3 loop: CASSPRRGQDYEQYF. CDR3 in DNA: TGTGCCAGCAGCCCGAGACGAGGACAGGACTACGAGCAGTACTTC.

A note on this clone: The sample has other DNA sequences that encode this CDR3 too. The chain uses TRBV5-1 and TRBJ1-3; D possibly corresponds to TRBD1 (5 bases). Trimming took off 2 bases at V and 1 base at J, with 7 bases between the two ends. CDR3 size: 14 residues. The germline gives CDR1 SGHRS, CDR2 YFSETQ. The CDR3 bases are TGCGCCAGCAGCTTACAGGATTCTGGAAACACCATATATTTT. As protein: CASSLQDSGNTIYF.

The chain carries TRBV30 and TRBJ1-2; no definite D call. CDR1 is GTSNPN and CDR2 is SVGIG in the germline V gene (reference sequence). V lost 0 bases and J 2 bases, leaving 19 bases between the germline ends. The length of the CDR3 is 17 residues. This CDR3 is CAWSVLRREQWNYGYTF. As DNA, the CDR3 is TGTGCCTGGAGTGTACTGCGGAGGGAACAGTGGAACTATGGCTACACCTTC. The full variable domain, with the rest looked up from reference TRBV30 and TRBJ1-2, is SQTIHQWPATLVQPVGSPLSLECTVEGTSNPNLYWYRQAAGRGLQLLFYSVGIGQISSEVPQNLSASRPQDRQFILSSKKLLLSDSGFYLCAWSVLRREQWNYGYTFGSGTRLTVV.

V usage is TRBV5-5 and J usage is TRBJ2-3; D may be TRBD1 (5 bases). There are 16 residues in the CDR3. V dropped 5 bases and J dropped 0 bases, with 16 bases sitting between them. Germline lookup yields CDR1 SGHKS and CDR2 YYEKEE (reference sequence). The CDR3 DNA reads TGTGCCAGCAGAAACGTAGGGGATTCTAGCACAGATACGCAGTATTTT. Protein product: CASRNVGDSSTDTQYF.

V gene TRBV7-3 combines with J gene TRBJ1-1; D call uncertain. Germline-derived CDR1 and CDR2 are SGHTA and FQGTGA. The CDR3 extends over 13 amino acids. V shed 5 bases and J shed 3 bases, with 10 bases lying between them. The CDR3 coding sequence is TGTGCCAGCAGCCCCCGGTTGGACACTGAAGCTTTCTTT. This sequence encodes CASSPRLDTEAFF.

The chain recombines TRBV5-1 with TRBJ2-5; D perhaps matches TRBD1 (6 bases). CDR1 SGHRS and CDR2 YFSETQ come from the germline V gene. With 6 bases removed from V and 2 bases from J, the gap between germline ends came to 17 bases. This CDR3 has 15 amino acids. The CDR3 protein is CASTLSGTQQETQYF. DNA for the CDR3: TGCGCCAGCACCCTATCCGGGACACAACAAGAGACCCAGTACTTC. The whole variable domain, filled in from reference TRBV5-1 and TRBJ2-5, reads KAGVTQTPRYLIKTRGQQVTLSCSPISGHRSVSWYQQTPGQGLQFLFEYFSETQRNKGNFPGRFSGRQFSNSRSEMNVSTLELGDSALYLCASTLSGTQQETQYFGPGTRLLVL.

This sequence joins TRBV5-1 and TRBJ2-7, with D maybe TRBD2 (5 bases). This CDR3 is built from 14 residues. V was clipped by 0 bases and J by 5 bases, with 12 bases between them. Germline loops: CDR1 SGHRS, CDR2 YFSETQ. CDR3 in amino acids: CASSLGGLKNEQYF. CDR3 DNA: TGCGCCAGCAGCTTGGGAGGGTTGAAAAACGAGCAGTACTTC.

J is TRBJ2-1 and V is TRBV7-9; 9 bases are a match to TRBD2. The CDR3 loop spans 18 amino acids. V shed 1 base and J 0 bases; nucleotides not matched to a gene: 7. CDR1 and CDR2 (germline): SEHNR, FQNEAQ (reference sequence). Here the CDR3 reads CASSLVFLAGRSYNEQFF. DNA for the CDR3: TGTGCCAGCAGCTTAGTATTCCTAGCGGGGCGCTCCTACAATGAGCAGTTCTTC.

This chain connects TRBV7-2 to TRBJ1-2; a weak D match, TRBD1 (5 bases). Deletions cut 4 bases from V and 8 bases from J, with 14 bases between. Germline V gives CDR1 SGHTA, CDR2 FQGNSA. The CDR3 contains 13 residues. For the CDR3, the DNA is TGTGCCAGCAGCTGGCAGGGAGTGAGCGGCTACACCTTC. Its translation is CASSWQGVSGYTF.